A selection of T cell receptor beta chains follows, all from one sample in a study of shared T cell receptors in the human thymus. Sequencing was performed with immunoSEQ multiplex PCR; in TCRdb, only in-frame clones are kept and a portion is missing. The table includes almost 550,000 clones, 70% to 80% detected once. The same sample was also studied in work on human thymus T cells.

The source material was thymocytes. The receptors here all came from a boy in the first two years of life with a congenital heart defect. Each CDR3 is given with its conserved first and last residue. Fields, in order: J gene, D gene, V gene, clone size, CDR3 protein, CDR3 DNA. A D gene is named only where the DNA matches it firmly. Only part of the rows carry a size: once, few, many, or a class if the clone is expanded.

TRBJ1-2,TRBD1,TRBV27,NA,CASSPGTGEAYTF,TGTGCCAGCAGCCCCGGGACAGGGGAAGCCTACACCTTC
TRBJ2-7,TRBD2,TRBV5-6,NA,CASSFRTSGSARRREQYF,TGTGCCAGCAGCTTCCGGACTAGCGGGAGTGCAAGGAGGAGAGAGCAGTACTTC
TRBJ1-1,TRBD1,TRBV4-3,few,CASSQRLQGARRTEAFF,TGCGCCAGCAGCCAGAGGCTCCAGGGGGCGAGGAGGACTGAAGCTTTCTTT
TRBJ2-7,TRBD1,TRBV7-2,NA,CASSFRRTGDYEQYF,TGTGCCAGCAGCTTTCGTAGGACAGGGGACTACGAGCAGTACTTC
TRBJ2-2,NA,TRBV28,NA,CASSFIGELFF,TGTGCCAGCAGTTTTATTGGGGAGCTGTTTTTT
TRBJ2-1,NA,TRBV12-5,NA,CASGLAQTYNEQFF,TGTGCTAGTGGCCTAGCGCAGACCTACAATGAGCAGTTCTTC
TRBJ2-7,TRBD2,TRBV4-2,NA,CASSHRSGTLSYEQYF,TGTGCCAGCAGCCACCGTAGCGGGACCCTCTCCTACGAGCAGTACTTC
TRBJ1-1,NA,TRBV6-5,NA,CASRLGLTAFF,TGTGCCAGCAGATTGGGCCTAACGGCTTTCTTT
TRBJ2-7,TRBD1,TRBV10-2,once,CASRGLKFKDRVDEQYF,TGCGCCAGCAGGGGACTTAAGTTTAAGGACAGGGTAGATGAGCAGTACTTC
TRBJ2-7,NA,TRBV27,few,CASRRGGVHEQYF,TGTGCCAGCCGGCGGGGCGGGGTCCACGAGCAGTACTTC
TRBJ2-7,TRBD1,TRBV9,NA,CASSAGQGEYEQYF,TGTGCCAGCAGCGCCGGACAGGGGGAGTACGAGCAGTACTTC
TRBJ1-1,NA,TRBV19,NA,CASSITHSRGAFF,TGTGCCAGTAGTATTACTCACAGTAGGGGAGCTTTCTTT
TRBJ1-1,TRBD1,TRBV5-1,NA,CASSLGDREPMNTEAFF,TGCGCCAGCAGCTTGGGGGACAGGGAACCCATGAACACTGAAGCTTTCTTT
TRBJ1-1,TRBD1,TRBV5-1,NA,CASSLVLGQGEAFF,TGCGCCAGCAGCTTGGTCTTGGGACAGGGGGAAGCTTTCTTT
TRBJ2-1,TRBD2,TRBV6-4,NA,CASSDSRTSGSPYNEQFF,TGTGCCAGCAGTGACTCCCGGACTAGCGGGAGTCCCTACAATGAGCAGTTCTTC
TRBJ2-7,TRBD1,TRBV5-1,NA,CASSTFDRGPHSYEQYF,TGCGCCAGCAGCACCTTCGACAGGGGGCCCCACTCCTACGAGCAGTACTTC
TRBJ2-7,NA,TRBV7-2,NA,CASSLALHEQYF,TGTGCCAGCAGCTTAGCGCTACACGAGCAGTACTTC
TRBJ2-7,TRBD1,TRBV14,NA,CASSQEARTGSHEQYF,TGTGCCAGCAGCCAAGAAGCCAGGACAGGGTCCCACGAGCAGTACTTC
TRBJ1-1,NA,TRBV30,NA,CAWSVPPEGRGAEAFF,TGTGCCTGGAGTGTCCCTCCGGAAGGCAGGGGCGCTGAAGCTTTCTTT
TRBJ2-1,TRBD2,TRBV5-4,NA,CASSKSGGSSYNEQFF,TGTGCCAGCAGCAAGTCGGGGGGTAGCTCCTACAATGAGCAGTTCTTC
TRBJ2-7,TRBD1,TRBV19,NA,CASSMLGQEQTYEQYF,TGTGCCAGTAGCATGCTTGGACAGGAACAAACCTACGAGCAGTACTTC
TRBJ1-4,TRBD1,TRBV5-1,NA,CASSLITGASNEKLFF,TGCGCCAGCAGTTTAATTACAGGGGCGTCAAATGAAAAACTGTTTTTT
TRBJ2-3,TRBD1,TRBV5-6,NA,CASTRTGGPDTQYF,TGTGCCAGCACCCGGACAGGGGGTCCAGATACGCAGTATTTT
TRBJ2-5,TRBD1,TRBV28,NA,CASRTGTVQETQYF,TGTGCCAGCAGAACCGGGACAGTCCAAGAGACCCAGTACTTC
TRBJ2-1,TRBD2,TRBV6-5,NA,CASSYAGEREQFF,TGTGCCAGCAGTTACGCGGGAGAGCGTGAGCAGTTCTTC
TRBJ2-3,NA,TRBV9,NA,CASSPREPPTNTQYF,TGTGCCAGCAGCCCCCGGGAGCCTCCCACGAATACGCAGTATTTT
TRBJ2-7,NA,TRBV9,NA,CASSSGGPVVHEQYF,TGTGCCAGCAGCTCAGGGGGGCCAGTGGTCCACGAGCAGTACTTC
TRBJ2-1,NA,TRBV7-6,NA,CASSPAFRQVPPDNEQFF,TGTGCCAGCAGCCCCGCCTTTAGGCAGGTCCCCCCAGACAATGAGCAGTTCTTC
TRBJ2-1,NA,TRBV29-1,NA,CSVEGREYVNEQFF,TGCAGCGTTGAAGGACGGGAGTACGTGAATGAGCAGTTCTTC
TRBJ2-7,NA,TRBV21-1,NA,CASSKVRGNYEQYF,TGTGCCAGCAGCAAAGTAAGGGGGAACTACGAGCAGTACTTC
TRBJ2-1,TRBD2,TRBV4-3,NA,CASSHTSGGNNEQFF,TGCGCCAGCAGCCATACTAGCGGGGGGAACAATGAGCAGTTCTTC
TRBJ2-6,NA,TRBV30,once,CAWSRTPSGANVLTF,TGTGCCTGGAGTCGTACTCCCTCTGGGGCCAACGTCCTGACTTTC
TRBJ1-4,TRBD1,TRBV5-4,NA,CASSSLRQGDQLTNEKLFF,TGTGCCAGCAGCTCCCTTAGACAGGGGGATCAACTGACTAATGAAAAACTGTTTTTT